This T cell receptor (beta chain) was documented in a study of regulatory T cells in long-lasting Graves disease. Specified time point: persistent/refractory GD, antithyroid drugs over 5 years with positive TRAb. From PBMCs, RNA was extracted and then used to make the TCR library. Note on this clonotype: Its cognate antigen is unknown.

General study results and limits: Newly diagnosed patients had higher TCR diversity than persistent Graves' patients did.

This CDR3 comprises 14 residues. Germline CDR1 reads MNHEY; CDR2 reads SVGEGT. V shed 6 bases and J shed 7 bases, with 16 bases lying between them. Assembly of TCR beta libraries relied on iRepertoire HTBI primers together with Arm-PCR of CDR3 regions. MiXCR, run by TCRdb on the multiplex PCR reads, gives a single entry per CDR3 protein. Among 390,000 or so distinct CDR3 sequences listed, 23% were seen once. The specimen comprised peripheral blood mononuclear cells (PBMCs), sampled when the disease was refractory, from a patient treated with antithyroid drugs. The sequence was collected from a woman aged 35 to 49 with Graves disease. The V call is TRBV6-2 or TRBV6-3, the J call TRBJ2-1; no reliable D call. The CDR3 protein is CASSFLDLRNEQFF. CDR3 nucleotide sequence: TGTGCCAGCAGCTTCCTGGACCTTCGGAATGAGCAGTTCTTC.